The 7 T cell receptor beta chains below were found in one sample sequenced in a study of early T cells in non-severe SARS-CoV-2 infection. TCRdb itself ran the 5' RACE reads through MiXCR, one entry per CDR3 protein. Of about 58,000 distinct CDR3 sequences in the sample, under 15% were seen once. Sequenced: whole blood. These receptors were obtained from an adult who was a healthcare worker with PCR-confirmed SARS-CoV-2 infection or an uninfected control (not recorded which).

This clonotype has only a few counts. The chain couples TRBV5-1 to TRBJ2-6; weak D call: TRBD2 (5 bases). Germline CDR1 reads SGHRS; CDR2 reads YFSETQ. This CDR3 is built from 18 residues. The V end was cut by 4 bases, the J end by 0 bases, with 17 bases between. The chain's CDR3 is CASSTTGLGDSGANVLTF. In DNA, the CDR3 is TGCGCCAGCAGCACCACCGGTCTCGGGGACTCTGGGGCCAACGTCCTGACTTTC.

V is TRBV7-9 and J is TRBJ2-7, with 9 bases matching TRBD2. With 2 bases clipped from V and 2 bases from J, the junction kept 7 bases outside the gene matches. Looked up from germline, CDR1 is SEHNR and CDR2 is FQNEAQ (reference sequence). This CDR3 is built from 16 residues. CDR3 sequence reads: CASSLSAAGGPYEQYF. For the CDR3, the DNA is TGTGCCAGCAGCTTATCGGCGGCGGGAGGGCCCTACGAGCAGTACTTC. The full variable domain, completed using reference TRBV7-9 and TRBJ2-7, is DTGVSQNPRHKITKRGQNVTFRCDPISEHNRLYWYRQTLGQGPEFLTYFQNEAQLEKSRLLSDRFSAERPKGSFSTLEIQRTEQGDSAMYLCASSLSAAGGPYEQYFGPGTRLTVT.

This clonotype was counted ten times or more. The J gene is TRBJ2-5, the V gene TRBV29-1; 9 bases match TRBD1. Trimming at V came to 7 bases and at J to 3 bases, leaving 3 bases not matched to a gene. There are 12 residues in the CDR3. CDR1 is SQVTM, CDR2 ANQGSEA, per germline. The CDR3 DNA is TGCAGCGGGGACAGGGCAGAAGAGACCCAGTACTTC. As protein: CSGDRAEETQYF.

This sequence joins TRBV6-5 and TRBJ2-7; perhaps TRBD2 as D (6 bases). This CDR3 contains 15 residues. Trimming pared 5 bases from V and 3 bases from J, leaving 17 bases between. Germline-derived CDR1 and CDR2 are MNHEY and SVGAGI. Written as DNA, the CDR3 is TGTGCCAGCAGTCCCGGGAGCGGAGTAAGCTACGAGCAGTACTTC. This encodes CASSPGSGVSYEQYF.

J is TRBJ1-1 and V is TRBV27; D is uncertain. V was pared by 3 bases and J by 8 bases, with 10 bases between. Germline CDR1 MNHEY, CDR2 SMNVEV (reference sequence). The length of the CDR3 is 12 residues. The chain's CDR3 is CASSFPGREAFF. CDR3 DNA sequence: TGTGCCAGCAGTTTCCCCGGCCGGGAAGCTTTCTTT.

V usage is TRBV28 and J usage is TRBJ1-2; D unclear. Trimming stripped 4 bases from V and 4 bases from J, with 7 bases between. Germline-derived CDR1 and CDR2 are MDHEN and SYDVKM. The CDR3 totals 12 residues. CDR3 in amino acids: CASSSPFYGYTF. The CDR3 nucleotides read TGTGCCAGCAGTTCACCTTTCTATGGCTACACCTTC.

This clonotype showed up many times. CDR3 in DNA: TGCGCCAGCAGCTTATTAACAGCCACAGATACGCAGTATTTT. The encoded protein is CASSLLTATDTQYF. The chain combines TRBV5-1 with TRBJ2-3; D is uncertain. Trimming shortened V by 2 bases and J by 2 bases, and 9 bases separated the two germline ends. Germline V gene lookup returns CDR1 SGHRS and CDR2 YFSETQ. CDR3 length: 14 amino acids.